These T cell receptor beta chains were read from a single sample in a study of T cell changes during pregnancy in multiple sclerosis. Only in-frame clones appear in the TCRdb table, and some are missing; sequencing was by immunoSEQ multiplex PCR. The sample has around 72,000 clones, approximately 92% seen once. The sequencing here drew on peripheral blood, taken in the second trimester of pregnancy. These receptors came from a female donor in good health, enrolled as a control in a pregnancy study. Each CDR3 is given with its conserved first and last residue. The D gene is left open where the match is weak.

.	TRBV21-1	16	TRBJ1-2	CASSKSNRGADYGYTF
.	TRBV4-1	14	TRBJ2-3	CASSQDRPGDTQYF
.	TRBV14	15	TRBJ2-7	CASSQGRGLSYEQYF
.	TRBV18	13	TRBJ1-1	CASSPRVDTEAFF
.	TRBV9	13	TRBJ1-6	CASTGGVRSPLHF
TRBD2	TRBV10-3	17	TRBJ2-3	CAIRPGLAGGRTDTQYF
.	TRBV6-5	14	TRBJ2-7	CASSLARKMNEQYF
TRBD1	TRBV19	16	TRBJ1-2	CASSIRYRGRSDGYTF
TRBD1	TRBV19	14	TRBJ2-7	CASSKTGGGYEQYF
TRBD2	TRBV18	15	TRBJ2-1	CASSPMRGVYNEQFF
.	TRBV7-2	12	TRBJ2-3	CASSKGADTQYF
.	TRBV5-1	15	TRBJ2-2	CASSFLPINTGELFF
TRBD2	TRBV13	18	TRBJ2-3	CASSATGLAGRSRDTQYF
TRBD2	TRBV28	13	TRBJ2-7	CASSPSGAYEQYF
TRBD1	TRBV7-2	15	TRBJ2-1	CASSPKGALYNEQFF
TRBD1	TRBV27	19	TRBJ1-6	CASSPHTDRGLSYNSPLHF
TRBD1	TRBV19	14	TRBJ1-2	CASSRDRDRIGYTF
.	TRBV14	15	TRBJ2-1	CASSSLAGTSNEQFF
.	TRBV7-2	12	TRBJ1-2	CASSLTGTGYTF
TRBD2	TRBV2	15	TRBJ2-5	CASSRRGTSEGTQYF
TRBD1	TRBV29-1	12	TRBJ1-2	CSVRTGVIGYTF
.	TRBV27	14	TRBJ2-7	CASSLLGNSYEQYF
TRBD1	TRBV5-1	20	TRBJ2-2	CASSSPGQGSAHLGTGELFF
.	TRBV6-5	13	TRBJ1-1	CASSYKGRTEAFF
.	TRBV7-9	13	TRBJ2-7	CASSSGGAYEQYF
TRBD1	TRBV2	15	TRBJ2-1	CASSVGTGGYNEQFF
TRBD2	TRBV13	17	TRBJ2-5	CASSSGGSGGEVVTQYF
.	TRBV9	15	TRBJ1-6	CASSVGQLGSSPLHF
.	TRBV6-5	11	TRBJ1-3	CASLGENTIYF
.	TRBV29-1	17	TRBJ1-2	CSVEDVAGDLGRYGYTF
TRBD1	TRBV28	12	TRBJ1-2	CASRGTTGGYTF
TRBD2	TRBV28	14	TRBJ2-7	CASSSGGASDEQYF
TRBD1	TRBV5-1	16	TRBJ2-1	CASSRPAGTGSDEQFF
.	TRBV28	16	TRBJ2-1	CASSPTTGISYNEQFF
.	TRBV14	16	TRBJ2-3	CASSQDLAGGTDTQYF
TRBD1	TRBV7-9	15	TRBJ1-4	CASSQPDRGDEKLFF
.	TRBV12-5	15	TRBJ2-3	CASGTKGQIGDTQYF
.	TRBV27	13	TRBJ2-3	CASSLSAVDTQYF
.	TRBV14	15	TRBJ2-7	CASSDGLGLNYEQYF
TRBD1	TRBV27	15	TRBJ2-7	CASTAGTGPHHEQYF
TRBD2	TRBV5-6	14	TRBJ2-7	CASSKKRGGLRQYF
.	TRBV6-6	16	TRBJ1-2	CASSYPGGGRDYGYTF
.	TRBV6-4	14	TRBJ2-1	CASSVSDARHEQFF
TRBD1	TRBV11-2	17	TRBJ1-4	CASSLTYQAGGNEKLFF
.	TRBV27	13	TRBJ2-7	CASQQGLTYEQYF
.	TRBV7-7	13	TRBJ2-2	CASSPTVTGELFF
TRBD1	TRBV14	13	TRBJ2-7	CASSRDRGGEQYF
.	TRBV2	14	TRBJ1-1	CASSTDRFGTEAFF
TRBD1	TRBV2	14	TRBJ1-2	CASSGTGINYGYTF
.	TRBV4-2	14	TRBJ2-2	CASSLGVNTGELFF
.	TRBV5-5	14	TRBJ1-4	CASSFTGSDEKLFF
.	TRBV28	15	TRBJ1-5	CASSLALRDYQPQHF
TRBD1	TRBV7-8	14	TRBJ2-7	CASSSRTGSYEQYF
TRBD2	TRBV11-2	13	TRBJ2-4	CASSRGGSNIQYF
TRBD1	TRBV18	18	TRBJ2-2	CASSPTRTGGKNTGELFF
.	TRBV5-4	13	TRBJ1-1	CASSGAGGQRAFF
.	TRBV11-1	14	TRBJ2-7	CASSSNRNGYEQYF
TRBD2	TRBV5-1	16	TRBJ2-1	CASSLKLAGGFNEQFF